Shown below are 23 T cell receptor beta chains from a single sample sequenced in a study of blood T cell repertoires in COVID-19. Using immunoSEQ multiplex PCR, the repertoire was profiled, and TCRdb retains in-frame clones only, with some absent. The sample yields about 190,000 clones, roughly four fifths seen once. Sequenced: peripheral blood. These receptors were taken from a woman in her thirties or forties with acute or convalescent COVID-19.

V is TRBV7-3 and J is TRBJ2-5, with 12 bases lining up with TRBD2. CDR1 and CDR2 (germline): SGHTA, FQGTGA. The CDR3 consists of 15 residues. The V and J ends lost 4 bases and 4 bases, in that order; junction bases with no gene match: 4. The CDR3, as DNA: TGTGCCAGCAGCTCTAGCGGGGGGGAGGTAGAGACCCAGTACTTC. Amino acids: CASSSSGGEVETQYF. The full variable domain, rest sourced from reference TRBV7-3 and TRBJ2-5, is GAGVSQTPSNKVTEKGKYVELRCDPISGHTALYWYRQSLGQGPEFLIYFQGTGAADDSGLPNDRFFAVRPEGSVSTLKIQRTERGDSAVYLCASSSSGGEVETQYFGPGTRLLVL.

The V call is TRBV7-9, the J call TRBJ2-2; 10 bases fit TRBD1. The CDR3 contains 16 residues. Trimming at V came to 5 bases and at J to 5 bases, leaving 8 bases not matched to a gene. Germline assignment: CDR1 SEHNR and CDR2 FQNEAQ (reference sequence). CDR3 coding DNA: TGTGCCAGCAGCCCGTGGGACAGGGGAGAAACCGGGGAGCTGTTTTTT. This sequence encodes CASSPWDRGETGELFF.

The chain recombines TRBV4-1 with TRBJ1-2; 7 nucleotides match TRBD1. From germline, CDR1 is MGHRA and CDR2 YSYEKL. The CDR3 covers 16 residues. V lost 1 base, J lost 4 bases, and 9 bases stayed unmatched. This CDR3 reads CASSQAPLGQIYGYTF. CDR3 coding DNA: TGCGCCAGCAGCCAAGCCCCACTGGGACAGATCTATGGCTACACCTTC.

The sample holds a few counts of this clone. This chain links TRBV27 with TRBJ1-2; tentatively, D is TRBD1 (6 bases). V lost 5 bases, J lost 0 bases, and 22 bases lay in between. Germline V gene lookup returns CDR1 MNHEY and CDR2 SMNVEV (reference sequence). The CDR3 sequence is 18 residues long. CDR3: CASSTLDGQTPPNYGYTF. For the CDR3, the DNA is TGTGCCAGCAGTACACTCGATGGACAGACCCCTCCTAACTATGGCTACACCTTC.

V and J are TRBV6-6 and TRBJ2-2; D not certain. This CDR3 region has 15 residues. Germline V CDR1 and CDR2: MNHNY, SVGAGI (reference sequence). Trimming removed 2 bases from V and 0 bases from J, with 7 bases in between. CDR3 DNA sequence: TGTGCCAGCAGTTACAGGAGAACGAACACCGGGGAGCTGTTTTTT. Protein: CASSYRRTNTGELFF.

This clone came up a few times. This chain joins TRBV6-4 and TRBJ2-3; TRBD2 matches at 8 bases. The V gene's germline CDR1 is MRHNA and CDR2 SNTAGT. Trimming cost V 8 bases and J 4 bases; bases outside gene matches: 11. CDR3 length: 15 residues. DNA for the CDR3: TGTGCCAGCTCCCTTGTGGCGGGAGGCGCAGATACGCAGTATTTT. This sequence encodes CASSLVAGGADTQYF.

This sequence joins TRBV18 and TRBJ1-1; D is possibly TRBD1 (6 bases). From germline, CDR1 is KGHSH and CDR2 LQKENI. Trimming stripped 3 bases from V and 10 bases from J, with 15 bases between. The CDR3 length is 13 residues. The CDR3 DNA is TGTGCCAGCTCACCCCGACAGGATCTAGGAGCTTTCTTT. Amino acid sequence: CASSPRQDLGAFF.

This chain links TRBV4-1 with TRBJ1-4, with D perhaps matching TRBD1 (5 bases). Germline CDR1 is MGHRA and CDR2 is YSYEKL. The CDR3 spans 15 residues. V was clipped by 1 base and J by 8 bases, with 14 bases between them. As DNA, the CDR3 is TGCGCCAGCAGCCAAGCGGGGGGGGAGAGGGAAAAACTGTTTTTT. It translates to CASSQAGGEREKLFF.

The J gene is TRBJ1-2, the V gene TRBV10-2, with a tentative D call TRBD1 (6 bases). CDR3 length equals 16 residues. Per the germline V gene, CDR1 is WSHSY and CDR2 is SAAADI. With 5 bases removed from V and 4 bases from J, the gap between germline ends came to 20 bases. The CDR3 DNA reads TGCGCCAGCAGTCCCGGGCCGGGGGGGCGGGCCTATGGCTACACCTTC. Translated, it gives CASSPGPGGRAYGYTF.

This chain uses TRBV18 with TRBJ1-3; TRBD1 might be the D (6 bases). Deletions cut 1 base from V and 4 bases from J, with 17 bases between. The CDR3 runs to 17 residues. The germline V gene has CDR1 KGHSH and CDR2 LQKENI. The CDR3 DNA reads TGTGCCAGCTCACCACTCCGGGACACTTTGACGGGAAACACCATATATTTT. This encodes CASSPLRDTLTGNTIYF.

The rearrangement links TRBV5-1 to TRBJ2-2; 10 bases agree with TRBD2. J was trimmed by 5 bases and V by 3 bases; bases with no gene match: 16. Germline CDR1 is SGHRS and CDR2 is YFSETQ. The CDR3 runs 19 residues. CDR3 sequence (DNA): TGCGCCAGCAGCTCACAAGGGGCTAGCGGGAGATTGAGTACCGGGGAGCTGTTTTTT. Translated, it gives CASSSQGASGRLSTGELFF.

The J gene is TRBJ2-1, the V gene TRBV9; 9 bases fit TRBD2. V was pared by 0 bases and J by 8 bases, with 15 bases of the junction left unmatched. From germline, CDR1 is SGDLS and CDR2 YYNGEE. The length of the CDR3 is 18 residues. The CDR3: CASSVEGGGAVLVDEQFF. For the CDR3, the DNA is TGTGCCAGCAGCGTAGAGGGCGGGGGGGCCGTGTTAGTCGATGAGCAGTTCTTC.

J is TRBJ1-4 and V is TRBV5-5; D gene unclear. The CDR3 is made up of 13 amino acids. Between the trimmed V and J ends, which lost 1 base and 8 bases, there was a span of 9 bases. Per germline, CDR1 SGHKS and CDR2 YYEKEE (reference sequence). CDR3 nucleotides: TGTGCCAGCAGCTTGTTGTCGCGGGAAAAACTGTTTTTT. It codes for CASSLLSREKLFF.

This clone occurred a few times. The J gene is TRBJ2-3, the V gene TRBV5-8; the D gene is possibly TRBD2 (5 bases). This CDR3 is built from 15 residues. Looked up from germline, CDR1 is SGHTS and CDR2 is YDEGEE. V lost 0 bases and J 4 bases, leaving 12 bases between the germline ends. In nucleotides, the CDR3 is TGTGCCAGCAGCTTGGAGGGAGTTGGTGCAGATACGCAGTATTTT. Protein sequence: CASSLEGVGADTQYF.

V and J are TRBV19 and TRBJ1-4; D is unresolved. The CDR3 has 15 amino acids. V gave up 10 bases and J gave up 0 bases, with 15 bases separating them. Germline V CDR1 and CDR2: LNHDA, SQIVND (reference sequence). The DNA for the CDR3 is TGTGCCACCAAACGTAGAGCGGCAACTAATGAAAAACTGTTTTTT. Its protein product is CATKRRAATNEKLFF.

The CDR3 DNA sequence: TGTGCCAGCAGGGCCGGGACTTATGAAGCTTTCTTT. Its translation: CASRAGTYEAFF. The chain couples TRBV6-5 to TRBJ1-1; TRBD1 is a possible D gene (5 bases). V shed 6 bases and J shed 7 bases, with 12 bases lying between them. Germline-derived CDR1 and CDR2 are MNHEY and SVGAGI. The CDR3 consists of 12 residues.

This clone was counted a single time. The chain combines TRBV27 with TRBJ2-3, with D possibly matching TRBD2 (5 bases). CDR3 length: 16 residues. V lost 6 bases and J 0 bases, leaving 16 bases between the germline ends. The germline CDR1 and CDR2 sequences are MNHEY and SMNVEV (reference sequence). The CDR3 DNA is TGTGCCAGCAGCCCCGTACGAGGGTCTAGCACAGATACGCAGTATTTT. It is translated as CASSPVRGSSTDTQYF.

The J gene is TRBJ1-4, the V gene TRBV18, with 8 bases fitting TRBD1. V was pared by 3 bases and J by 2 bases, with 14 bases of the junction left unmatched. Germline V gene lookup returns CDR1 KGHSH and CDR2 LQKENI. This CDR3 is 19 amino acids long. The CDR3 spells CASSPRGTGNLGTNEKLFF. In nucleotides, the CDR3 is TGTGCCAGCTCACCTCGGGGGACAGGAAACTTGGGGACTAATGAAAAACTGTTTTTT.

The chain's CDR3 is CASKSFGTGFHEQYF. CDR3 DNA: TGTGCCAGCAAGTCCTTTGGGACAGGGTTCCACGAGCAGTACTTC. V is TRBV27 and J is TRBJ2-7, with 9 positions matching TRBD1. The CDR3 is 15 residues long. The ends lost 7 bases at V and 5 bases at J; junction bases unmatched: 12. Germline-derived CDR1 and CDR2 are MNHEY and SMNVEV (reference sequence).

A few counts support this clone. The V call is TRBV6-6, the J call TRBJ2-3; 9 bases align to TRBD1. This CDR3 comprises 15 residues. CDR1 is MNHNY and CDR2 is SVGAGI in the germline V gene (reference sequence). Trimming removed 2 bases from V and 4 bases from J; junction bases left unmatched: 4. The CDR3 spells CASSYTQGASDTQYF. DNA of the CDR3: TGTGCCAGCAGTTACACACAGGGGGCCTCAGATACGCAGTATTTT.

In this sample, this clone turned up a few times. This chain uses TRBV3-1 (or the pseudogene TRBV3-2) with TRBJ1-3, with D unresolved. Germline assignment: CDR1 LGHDT and CDR2 YNNKEL (reference sequence). The ends were cut back, 2 bases at V and 1 base at J, with 6 bases in the middle. This CDR3 comprises 14 residues. The CDR3 protein is CASSQWPSGNTIYF. DNA for the CDR3: TGTGCCAGCAGCCAATGGCCGTCTGGAAACACCATATATTTT.

This clone is labeled as hyperexpanded. This same CDR3 is encoded by further DNA sequences in the sample. The chain employs TRBV3-1 (or the pseudogene TRBV3-2) and TRBJ2-7, with 11 bases that match TRBD2. This CDR3 is built from 15 residues. The V gene end was trimmed by 4 bases and the J gene end by 1 base; junction bases not matched to a gene: 3. The germline V gene has CDR1 LGHDT and CDR2 YNNKEL (reference sequence). The CDR3 sequence: CASSLLAGESYEQYF. CDR3 bases: TGTGCCAGCAGCCTACTAGCGGGAGAGTCCTACGAGCAGTACTTC.

Details on this clone: An end of the junction does not agree with germline; a read error may underlie this. The CDR3 here is CASSSRTGTGATNTQYF. The CDR3 nucleotides are TGTGCCAGCAGTTCAAGAACCGGGACAGGGGCCACAAATACGCAGTATTTT. The rearrangement links TRBV27 to TRBJ2-3; 10 bases align to TRBD1. This CDR3 is built from 17 residues. Germline V gives CDR1 MNHEY, CDR2 SMNVEV (reference sequence).